This T cell receptor (beta chain) was found in a study of shared clonotypes between healthy human individuals. Study-wide points: Sequencing depth was predicted to influence how clonotypes are shared among donors.

V was shortened by 2 bases and J by 0 bases, with 11 bases between the two germline ends. Germline V gene sequence: CDR1 MNHEY, CDR2 SVGAGI. The CDR3 is 16 residues long. A note on this clone: The antigen remains unidentified.

It was at deep level that the assay was run. Among the unsorted PBMC samples, replicate PCRs used roughly 300 ng DNA, 30,000 to 35,000 T cell genomes. The repertoire was sequenced with immunoSEQ multiplex PCR; TCRdb's copy has only in-frame clones and lacks some. This sample has more than 450,000 clones, with approximately 79% found just once. The V call is TRBV6-5, the J call TRBJ2-1; possible D gene TRBD1, 6 bases. The source is a woman in her thirties or forties in good health. Some clones in this sample may be carry-over from other donors' samples. The sequencing sample was made of PBMCs. CDR3 residues: CASSYGGPSSYNEQFF. The CDR3 DNA reads as TGTGCCAGCAGTTACGGGGGCCCGAGCTCCTACAATGAGCAGTTCTTC.